This T cell receptor (beta chain) was found in a study of read filtering for tumor transcriptome and immune sequencing. Unmatched junction bases numbered 5, after V lost 3 bases and J lost 2 bases. The CDR3 runs 15 residues. The library was built from about 400 ng RNA with molecular barcoded adaptors for alpha/delta and beta/gamma chains. TCRdb processed the reads anew with MiXCR; each CDR3 protein has one entry. This sample yields 39,000 or so distinct CDR3 sequences, of which roughly an eighth are seen a single time; 6% to 7% belongs to the top ten. Sequencing was performed on a population of CD138-negative cells sorted from bone marrow. The chain combines TRBV12-3 or TRBV12-4 with TRBJ2-7; 9 positions match TRBD2. This TCR was sampled from a donor at least 40 years old with multiple myeloma. CDR3 nucleotides: TGTGCCAGCAGTTTTAGCGGGAGTTCTCCCTACGAGCAGTACTTC. Its translation: CASSFSGSSPYEQYF.